This T cell receptor beta chain was recovered during a study of blood T cell repertoires in COVID-19. As processed by the authors: How many nucleated cells were present was estimated from reference gene primer amplification. Generated by immunoSEQ multiplex PCR, the TCRdb table keeps only in-frame clones and is missing some. That table is the source of V, J and clone size, and D and trimming were worked out from the DNA. The data contain 150,000 or so clones, around 83% of them singletons. V shed 4 bases and J shed 3 bases, with 19 bases lying between them. Germline-derived CDR1 and CDR2 are SGHTA and FQGNSA. There are 16 residues in the CDR3.

The TCR comes from a human donor in a cohort sampled during active COVID-19. The chain combines TRBV7-2 with TRBJ2-7, with D maybe TRBD1 (5 bases). Input material: peripheral blood. The CDR3 region has the DNA TGTGCCAGCAGCTATAGGCCTGGGGCCGTGTACTACGAGCAGTACTTC. It codes for CASSYRPGAVYYEQYF.